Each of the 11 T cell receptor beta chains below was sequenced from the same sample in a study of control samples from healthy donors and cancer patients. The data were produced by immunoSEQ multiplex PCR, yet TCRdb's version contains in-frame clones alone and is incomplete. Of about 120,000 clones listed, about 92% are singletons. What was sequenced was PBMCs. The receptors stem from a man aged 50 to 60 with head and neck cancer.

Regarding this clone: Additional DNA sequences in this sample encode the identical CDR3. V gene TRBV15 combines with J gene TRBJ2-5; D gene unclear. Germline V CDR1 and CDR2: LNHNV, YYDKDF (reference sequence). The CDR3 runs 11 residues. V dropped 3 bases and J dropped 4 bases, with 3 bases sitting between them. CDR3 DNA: TGTGCCACCAGCAGGGGAGAGACCCAGTACTTC. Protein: CATSRGETQYF.

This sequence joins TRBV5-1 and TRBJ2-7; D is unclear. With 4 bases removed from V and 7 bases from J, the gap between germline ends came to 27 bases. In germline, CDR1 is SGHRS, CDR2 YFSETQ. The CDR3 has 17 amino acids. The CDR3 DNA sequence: TGCGCCAGCAGCCCGAAACAGAGAGTCCCTCCAGCCCCGGAGCAGTACTTC. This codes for CASSPKQRVPPAPEQYF.

CDR3 DNA sequence: TGTGCCAGCAGCCCCCCCAGGAGAAGGGGGGAGACCCAGTACTTC. Translated, it gives CASSPPRRRGETQYF. This chain uses TRBV7-8 with TRBJ2-5; weak D call: TRBD1 (6 bases). The CDR3 covers 15 residues. CDR1 SGHVS and CDR2 FQNEAQ come from the germline V gene. V shed 5 bases and J shed 5 bases, with 18 bases lying between them.

In DNA, the CDR3 is TGTGCCAGCAGCGTAGGGGAGGCGAACACCGGGGAGCTGTTTTTT. Protein product: CASSVGEANTGELFF. The J gene is TRBJ2-2, the V gene TRBV9; weak D call: TRBD2 (6 bases). The CDR3 has 15 residues. Per the germline V gene, CDR1 is SGDLS and CDR2 is YYNGEE. The germline V and J ends were trimmed by 0 bases and 0 bases, with 6 bases remaining between them.

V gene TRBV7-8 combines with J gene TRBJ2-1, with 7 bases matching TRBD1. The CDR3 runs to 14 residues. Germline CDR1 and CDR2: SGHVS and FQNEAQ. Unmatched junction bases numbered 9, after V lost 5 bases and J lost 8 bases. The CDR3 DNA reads TGTGCCAGCAGCCCCGACGGACAGGCCGATGAGCAGTTCTTC. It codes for CASSPDGQADEQFF.

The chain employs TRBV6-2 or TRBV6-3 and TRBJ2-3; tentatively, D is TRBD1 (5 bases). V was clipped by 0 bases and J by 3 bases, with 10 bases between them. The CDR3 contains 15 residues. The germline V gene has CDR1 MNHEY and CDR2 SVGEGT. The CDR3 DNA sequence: TGTGCCAGCAGTTACTCTCTTGACAGAACAGATACGCAGTATTTT. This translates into CASSYSLDRTDTQYF.

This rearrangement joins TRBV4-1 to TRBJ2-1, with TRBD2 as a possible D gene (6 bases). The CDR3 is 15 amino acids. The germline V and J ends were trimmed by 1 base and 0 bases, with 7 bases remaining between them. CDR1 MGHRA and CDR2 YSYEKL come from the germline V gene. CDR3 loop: CASSQVGGSYNEQFF. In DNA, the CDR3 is TGCGCCAGCAGCCAAGTGGGGGGCTCCTACAATGAGCAGTTCTTC.

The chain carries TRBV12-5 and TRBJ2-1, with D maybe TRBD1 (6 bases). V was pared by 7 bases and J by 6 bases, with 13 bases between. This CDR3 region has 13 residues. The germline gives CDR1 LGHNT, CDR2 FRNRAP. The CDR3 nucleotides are TGTGCTAGTGACCACAGGGCGGGCAATGAGCAGTTCTTC. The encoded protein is CASDHRAGNEQFF.

For the CDR3, the DNA is TGTGCCAGCAGCCAAGGGAAAGGGCCCCTCCACTTT. The encoded protein is CASSQGKGPLHF. This chain links TRBV3-1 (or the pseudogene TRBV3-2) with TRBJ1-6; the D is unclear. The CDR3 is made up of 12 amino acids. V shed 1 base and J shed 13 bases, with 8 bases lying between them. Germline values: CDR1 LGHDT, CDR2 YNNKEL (reference sequence).

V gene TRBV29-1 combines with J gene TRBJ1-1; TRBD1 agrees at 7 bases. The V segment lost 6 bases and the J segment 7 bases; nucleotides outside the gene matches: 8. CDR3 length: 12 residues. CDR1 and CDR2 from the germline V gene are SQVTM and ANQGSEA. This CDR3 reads CSVAQGSNEAFF. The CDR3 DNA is TGCAGCGTGGCACAGGGGTCTAATGAAGCTTTCTTT.

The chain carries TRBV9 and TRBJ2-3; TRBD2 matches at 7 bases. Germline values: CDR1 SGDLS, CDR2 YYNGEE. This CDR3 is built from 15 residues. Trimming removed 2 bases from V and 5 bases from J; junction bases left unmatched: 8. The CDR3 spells CASSVKSGVGDTQYF. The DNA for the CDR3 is TGTGCCAGCAGCGTTAAAAGCGGGGTAGGAGATACGCAGTATTTT.